This TCR beta chain was sequenced during a study of blood T cell repertoires in COVID-19. Original handling: Quantification of nucleated cells was approximated via reference gene primer amplification. Sequencing used immunoSEQ multiplex PCR; TCRdb keeps in-frame clones, though not all of them. V and J calls and clone size come straight from that table; D and trimming were deduced from the DNA. The sample includes approximately 150,000 clones, approximately 88% of them seen just once. This CDR3 comprises 16 residues. Trimming cost V 4 bases and J 1 base; bases outside gene matches: 8. The V gene's germline CDR1 is SGHRS and CDR2 YFSETQ.

The specimen was peripheral blood. The V gene is TRBV5-1, the J gene TRBJ2-5; 9 bases line up with TRBD1. This TCR derives from a woman between 55 and 75 years old who had recovered from COVID-19. The CDR3 nucleotides read TGCGCCAGCAGCGGGGCACCGGGACAGGGCCAAGAGACCCAGTACTTC. It encodes CASSGAPGQGQETQYF.